Given below is one T cell receptor beta chain in context. The source of the sample is a study of blood T cell repertoires in COVID-19. Study in general: T cells, B-cell-depleted T cells, or PBMCs supplied cDNA or gDNA.

The protocol was immunoSEQ multiplex PCR, while the TCRdb copy is restricted to in-frame clones and leaves out a portion. The table has 52,000 or so clones, about 80% seen once. Trimming pared 5 bases from V and 0 bases from J, leaving 7 bases between. This CDR3 region has 13 residues. Germline V gene data show CDR1 as SGHTA and CDR2 as FQGTGA. The sequence was collected from a man aged 50-60 years with active or convalescent COVID-19. The sequenced sample consisted of peripheral blood. This rearrangement joins TRBV7-3 to TRBJ1-1; D ambiguous. CDR3 sequence reads: CASSAFLNTEAFF. The CDR3 nucleotides are TGTGCCAGCAGCGCGTTCCTGAACACTGAAGCTTTCTTT.